The 24 T cell receptor beta chains given below trace back to one sample, sequenced in a study of T cells in Graves' hyperthyroidism and ophthalmopathy. Researchers amplified the TCR beta CDR3 regions from RNA transcripts. The TCR CDR3 first-round RT-PCR relied on the HTBI primer set. TCRdb itself ran the multiplex PCR reads through MiXCR, one entry per CDR3 protein. Here the sample spans about 510,000 distinct CDR3 sequences, around 15% being singletons. Source material: blood. The source is a middle-aged woman with Graves' hyperthyroidism.

The genes are TRBV7-9 and TRBJ2-1; D might be TRBD2 (5 bases). Trimming left V 1 base short and J 5 bases short, with 15 bases between. The CDR3 loop spans 16 amino acids. The germline gives CDR1 SEHNR, CDR2 FQNEAQ (reference sequence). The CDR3 sequence: CASSLVGPPEDNEQFF. The CDR3 region has the DNA TGTGCCAGCAGCTTAGTAGGACCTCCGGAGGACAATGAGCAGTTCTTC.

This clonotype was found a few times. The chain recombines TRBV7-2 with TRBJ2-5; 10 nucleotides agree with TRBD2. The trim removed 5 bases at V and 2 bases at J, leaving 8 bases unmatched. This CDR3 region has 16 residues. Germline V CDR1 and CDR2: SGHTA, FQGNSA. The CDR3 DNA reads as TGTGCCAGCAGCCCAATGAGCGGGAGGGGACAAGAGACCCAGTACTTC. The encoded protein is CASSPMSGRGQETQYF.

This clonotype has just a few counts. This sequence joins TRBV5-1 and TRBJ2-1; 7 nucleotides align to TRBD1. The CDR3 contains 16 residues. V shed 4 bases, J shed 0 bases, and the junction held 7 bases outside the gene matches. From germline, CDR1 is SGHRS and CDR2 YFSETQ. The CDR3 DNA follows: TGCGCCAGCAGCCCCAGGGACAGCTACTCCTACAATGAGCAGTTCTTC. Translating gives CASSPRDSYSYNEQFF.

V gene TRBV12-3 or TRBV12-4 combines with J gene TRBJ1-5; D gene ambiguous. With 5 bases removed from V and 5 bases from J, the gap between germline ends came to 10 bases. CDR3 length: 13 amino acids. In DNA form, the CDR3 reads TGTGCCAGCAGTCCCCCCGGAGATCAGCCCCAGCATTTT. Translation: CASSPPGDQPQHF.

Details on this clonotype: A much more abundant neighbour one base away suggests this may be a read error. This rearrangement joins TRBV27 to TRBJ2-1; 7 bases are a match to TRBD2. This CDR3 contains 15 residues. J gave up 4 bases and V 5 bases, and 8 bases lay outside the gene matches. Germline CDR1 reads MNHEY; CDR2 reads SMNVEV (reference sequence). CDR3 loop: CASSRLADVYNEQFF. In nucleotides, the CDR3 is TGTGCCAGCAGTCGACTAGCCGACGTTTACAATGAGCAGTTCTTC.

This clonotype showed up many times. The chain couples TRBV6-1 to TRBJ1-1; D is possibly TRBD1 (6 bases). The germline V gene encodes CDR1 MNHNS and CDR2 SASEGT. The CDR3 has 14 amino acids. V gave up 10 bases and J gave up 1 base, with 16 bases separating them. The CDR3 coding sequence is TGTGCCATAAGGAGGACAGCTGAGAACACTGAAGCTTTCTTT. Translated, it gives CAIRRTAENTEAFF.

This clonotype was counted ten times or more. The chain couples TRBV7-2 to TRBJ2-7, with 10 bases lining up with TRBD2. CDR1 is SGHTA, CDR2 FQGNSA, per germline. The CDR3 covers 17 residues. The junction had 5 bases not matched to a gene; V was cut back by 0 bases and J by 0 bases. This CDR3 reads CASSLATSGLPSYEQYF. DNA for the CDR3: TGTGCCAGCAGCTTAGCGACTAGCGGGCTCCCCTCCTACGAGCAGTACTTC.

Ten or more counts support this clonotype. The CDR3 bases are TGTGCCAGCAGTTTAAATGGGGCAGGTCAGCCCCAGCATTTT. This sequence encodes CASSLNGAGQPQHF. V is TRBV12-3 or TRBV12-4 and J is TRBJ1-5; possibly TRBD1 for D (5 bases). Between the trimmed V and J ends, which lost 2 bases and 6 bases, there was a span of 11 bases. The CDR3 length is 14 residues.

This chain links TRBV6-4 with TRBJ2-3; 9 bases agree with TRBD2. This CDR3 comprises 17 residues. Looked up from germline, CDR1 is MRHNA and CDR2 is SNTAGT. Trimming took 0 bases from V and 1 from J; bases not matched to a gene: 5. The CDR3 region has the DNA TGTGCCAGCAGTGACTCCTTTAGCGGGAGTGGCACAGATACGCAGTATTTT. Translating gives CASSDSFSGSGTDTQYF.

This clonotype has ten or more counts. This chain joins TRBV2 and TRBJ2-2; no firm D call. Deletions cut 7 bases from V and 0 bases from J, with 12 bases between. The germline V gene encodes CDR1 SNHLY and CDR2 FYNNEI. This CDR3 has 15 residues. The CDR3 DNA reads TGTGCCAGCAAGCGACAATCCGCGAACACCGGGGAGCTGTTTTTT. Translated: CASKRQSANTGELFF.

This clonotype was seen many times. V and J are TRBV29-1 and TRBJ2-7; D might be TRBD2 (5 bases). The V and J ends lost 7 bases and 6 bases respectively, with 16 bases between them. CDR1 is SQVTM, CDR2 ANQGSEA, per germline. CDR3 length: 12 residues. CDR3 nucleotide sequence: TGCAGCGCTCAATCGACCGGGGTCGAGCAGTACTTC. This encodes CSAQSTGVEQYF.

This clonotype was seen repeatedly, ten times or more. CDR3 protein: CASSLGRTGDVRDTQYF. The CDR3 DNA reads as TGTGCCAGCAGCTTAGGGCGGACAGGGGACGTAAGAGATACGCAGTATTTT. The chain links TRBV11-3 to TRBJ2-3, with 9 bases fitting TRBD1. The CDR3 runs to 17 residues. The trim removed 1 base at V and 5 bases at J, leaving 10 bases unmatched. Germline CDR1 reads SGHNT; CDR2 reads YENEEA.

This chain connects TRBV6-1 to TRBJ2-5; a weak D match, TRBD1 (6 bases). Trimming stripped 6 bases from V and 4 bases from J, with 18 bases between. CDR1 is MNHNS and CDR2 is SASEGT in the germline V gene. The CDR3 sequence is 15 residues long. The CDR3 here is CASRAPGGAIETQYF. The CDR3 bases are TGTGCCAGCAGGGCACCTGGGGGCGCGATAGAGACCCAGTACTTC.

The chain recombines TRBV28 with TRBJ1-2; D not resolved. This CDR3 has 15 residues. V was pared by 6 bases and J by 2 bases, with 16 bases between. Looked up from germline, CDR1 is MDHEN and CDR2 is SYDVKM. The CDR3 sequence: CASSPPLPGNYGYTF. The CDR3, as DNA: TGTGCCAGCAGCCCCCCCCTTCCCGGGAACTATGGCTACACCTTC.

Turning to this clonotype: A much larger clone differs from this one at a single base, so this may be a read error. The rearrangement links TRBV24-1 to TRBJ2-7, with D unresolved. The ends were cut back, 4 bases at V and 4 bases at J, with 1 base in the middle. Germline loops: CDR1 KGHDR, CDR2 SFDVKD. The CDR3 length is 10 residues. DNA for the CDR3: TGTGCCACCAGTGAATACGAGCAGTACTTC. Protein product: CATSEYEQYF.

This clonotype was seen ten or more times. The rearrangement joins TRBV11-2 to TRBJ1-1, with D unresolved. Germline loops: CDR1 SGHAT, CDR2 FQNNGV. There are 14 residues in the CDR3. Deletions cut 3 bases from V and 3 bases from J, with 11 bases between. The CDR3 spells CASSFSDWYTEAFF. CDR3 sequence (DNA): TGTGCCAGCAGCTTTTCAGACTGGTACACTGAAGCTTTCTTT.

The J gene is TRBJ1-2, the V gene TRBV12-5; 9 bases fit TRBD1. After removal of 0 bases from V and 8 bases from J, the junction contained 10 bases not matched to a gene. Looked up from germline, CDR1 is LGHNT and CDR2 is FRNRAP. CDR3 length: 16 residues. The CDR3 bases are TGTGCTAGTGGTTTGGTGAGGGACAGGGTAACAAGGGGCTACACCTTC. Translating it yields CASGLVRDRVTRGYTF.

This clonotype was seen only once. The chain carries TRBV10-1 and TRBJ2-1; D not resolved. The CDR3 is 14 residues long. V was trimmed by 0 bases and J by 6 bases, leaving 9 bases between them. Per germline, CDR1 WNHNN and CDR2 SYGVQD (reference sequence). The CDR3 reads CASSESLAVNEQFF. In nucleotides, the CDR3 is TGCGCCAGCAGTGAGTCCTTGGCTGTCAATGAGCAGTTCTTC.

In this sample, this clonotype turned up a few times. A much larger clonotype is one base distant, so this may be a read error. This rearrangement joins TRBV20-1 to TRBJ2-2; TRBD1 is a possible D gene (6 bases). CDR3 length: 15 residues. The V end lost 8 bases, the J end lost 6 bases, and 22 bases lay between the germline ends. The V gene's germline CDR1 is DFQATT and CDR2 SNEGSKA (reference sequence). The CDR3 DNA follows: TGCAGTACCAAGGACAGAGCTTTATTCGCCGGGGAGCTGTTTTTT. The encoded protein is CSTKDRALFAGELFF.

This clonotype was detected ten times or more. The chain carries TRBV18 and TRBJ2-2; D unresolved. Germline CDR1 and CDR2: KGHSH and LQKENI. Between the trimmed V and J ends, which lost 2 bases and 7 bases, there was a span of 17 bases. This CDR3 is 16 amino acids long. The CDR3 bases are TGTGCCAGCTCACCATCTTCCCAGAGATCTTACGGGGAGCTGTTTTTT. Translating it yields CASSPSSQRSYGELFF.

At least ten counts were recorded for this clonotype. The gene calls are TRBV11-2 and TRBJ2-2; tentative D call: TRBD1 (5 bases). The CDR3 sequence is 15 residues long. Germline V lookup: CDR1 SGHAT, CDR2 FQNNGV. V was trimmed by 3 bases and J by 2 bases, leaving 10 bases between them. The CDR3 region has the DNA TGTGCCAGCAGCTTTAACAGGTTAAACACCGGGGAGCTGTTTTTT. Amino acid sequence: CASSFNRLNTGELFF.

The chain employs TRBV6-2 or TRBV6-3 and TRBJ1-5, with 8 nucleotides matching TRBD1. Trimming removed 4 bases from V and 2 bases from J; junction bases left unmatched: 4. The germline gives CDR1 MNHEY, CDR2 SVGEGT. The CDR3 has 15 residues. In DNA form, the CDR3 reads TGTGCCAGCAGTTCCTTGACAGGGGGCAATCAGCCCCAGCATTTT. Its protein product is CASSSLTGGNQPQHF.

This clonotype was seen a handful of times. The chain links TRBV15 to TRBJ1-5; TRBD1 aligns across 7 bases. CDR1 LNHNV and CDR2 YYDKDF come from the germline V gene (reference sequence). CDR3 length: 15 amino acids. Trimming removed 0 bases from V and 4 bases from J; junction bases left unmatched: 3. For the CDR3, the DNA is TGTGCCACCAGCAGAGATAGGGGGCAAAATCAGCCCCAGCATTTT. Residues: CATSRDRGQNQPQHF.

This clonotype was found many times. This chain joins TRBV20-1 and TRBJ1-2; TRBD1 agrees at 7 bases. Germline CDR1 reads DFQATT; CDR2 reads SNEGSKA (reference sequence). Trimming took 6 bases from V and 4 from J; bases not matched to a gene: 17. This CDR3 contains 16 residues. Here the CDR3 DNA reads TGCAGTGCGGCAGGGGGTTTCTCCGGGTTAGCCTATGGCTACACCTTC. Translated: CSAAGGFSGLAYGYTF.